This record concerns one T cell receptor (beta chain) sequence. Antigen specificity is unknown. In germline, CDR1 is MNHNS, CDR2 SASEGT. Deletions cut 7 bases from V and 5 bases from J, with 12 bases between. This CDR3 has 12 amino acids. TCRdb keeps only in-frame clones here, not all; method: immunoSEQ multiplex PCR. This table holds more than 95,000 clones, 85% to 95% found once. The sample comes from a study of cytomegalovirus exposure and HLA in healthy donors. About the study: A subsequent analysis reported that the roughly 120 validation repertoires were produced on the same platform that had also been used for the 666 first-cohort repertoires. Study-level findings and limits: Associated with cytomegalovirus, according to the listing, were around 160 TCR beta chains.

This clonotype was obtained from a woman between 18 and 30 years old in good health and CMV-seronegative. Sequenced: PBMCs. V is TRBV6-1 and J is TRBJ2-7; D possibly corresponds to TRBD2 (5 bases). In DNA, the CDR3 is TGTGCCAGCACCTCCCCGCGGGACGAGCAGTACTTC. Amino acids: CASTSPRDEQYF.